This TCR beta chain originates from a study of cytomegalovirus exposure and HLA in healthy donors (dated by TCRdb to the late 2010s). Some background on the complete study: In an earlier analysis of under 750 of the donors, about 270 Gb of sequence data and approximately 100 million unique TCR beta sequences from about 179 million T cells were reported. Approximately 300 gigabases of sequencing data and 70 million to 95 million unique TCR sequences made up an early release that covered several hundred HLA-typed donors. Among the roughly 400 genotyped donors, more than 70% belonged to the genetic ancestry cluster associated with self-reported Caucasian donors. The aim of the study was to test whether cataloging public T cell receptors could identify signatures of past pathogen exposure. The study used immunosequencing to profile the T cell repertoires of around 600 subjects and linked those repertoires to cytomegalovirus serostatus. Along with the approximately 650-subject first cohort, a separate validation cohort of 120 different subjects was used. The study combined high-throughput TCR immunosequencing, statistical association of individual TCRs with disease status, and machine learning to predict cytomegalovirus infection status. To study patterns of TCR occurrence, a later analysis re-analyzed previously published TCR beta repertoires from several hundred donors and added high-resolution HLA genotyping. Rather than using new phenotypic data, the later analysis identified candidate immune exposures from TCR beta sequences and from how often those sequences occurred across donors. An earlier analysis of roughly 600 of the donors used high-throughput TCR beta sequencing to judge whether each TCR beta V gene segment behaved as functional or pseudogenic. Donor age, sex, ethnicity and CMV serostatus were compiled alongside the repertoire data. A later genetic analysis used genome-wide SNP genotypes for about 65% of the roughly 700 donors, treating that subset as a discovery cohort. All discovery cohort repertoires had been generated on a single sequencing platform. HLA typing covered class I and class II loci at four-digit resolution. Typing coverage varied by locus: 629-630 donors for A, B, C, DRB1 and DQB1; more than 500 for DQA1; 600 to 610 for DPA1; about 450 for DPB1. About five DR-DQ haplotypes were handled as single units for association and clustering because linkage in the cohort was strong. Among some 410 genotyped donors of the cohort, an average of approximately 250,000 unique TCR beta nucleotide sequences were sequenced per donor, approximately 20% of them non-productive.

The cohort consisted of hundreds of healthy bone marrow donors. Cohort members were all nominally healthy when sampled, although unrecorded immune exposures were likely present. The donor was CMV seronegative and belonged to the group of 352 seronegative cohort members. Each donor provided a peripheral blood sample, and peripheral blood mononuclear cells were used for TCR beta sequencing. Genomic DNA extraction from the blood cell samples was performed with the Qiagen DNeasy Blood Extraction Kit. This clone was recorded a few times. No cognate antigen has been identified for it. The sample holds no much larger clone one base away, and base qualities are not on file. General findings and caveats noted by the study authors: Most TCR sequences were seen in very few donors, while some public TCRs were found in many individuals. A later analysis reported that several top co-occurrence clusters appeared linked to parvovirus B19, influenza, CMV and Epstein-Barr virus. A few of the identified cytomegalovirus-associated TCR beta chains were confirmed in vitro to be specific for cytomegalovirus antigens. The sequencing pipeline was judged likely to have produced a cluster of highly shared sequence variants as a technical artifact. In a later analysis, the rate of TCR association differed among HLA loci, with DRB1 alleles having the most associated TCRs and HLA-C alleles having the fewest. Linkage disequilibrium might explain the correlated functional status among segregating V segments, but an unknown experimental factor could not be excluded. A later genetic analysis associated a missense DCLRE1C variant with V-gene and J-gene trimming of TCR beta chains, and an independent cohort replicated the association. At a false discovery rate of 0.05, a later analysis linked 16,951 TCR beta sequences to specific HLA alleles. This cohort had only TCR beta chains sequenced, and the lack of alpha or paired-chain data limited which features could be detected. Over 15 rarely observed V segments, including chromosome 9 orphons, were excluded from the earlier analysis of a few hundred of the donors because counts were too low. The authors suggested that the approach could potentially be extended to other disease states and immunological phenotypes. The classifier was reported to diagnose cytomegalovirus status with high specificity and sensitivity in both the original and validation cohorts. The study listed over 150 TCR beta chains as associated with cytomegalovirus. In a later analysis, most CMV-associated TCR beta chains were found to appear HLA-restricted, with HLA associations seemingly driven largely by CMV exposure. Broadly in line with IMGT annotations, most TCR beta V segments showed up in productive rearrangements about 87% or about 30% of the time in an earlier analysis of 587 of the donors. A later genetic analysis reported fewer N-insertions in productive TCRs among donors in an Asian-associated ancestry cluster than the roughly 700-donor mean. The only immune exposure information available for the cohort was CMV serostatus. Because HLA typing was missing for some donors at each locus, association tests included only the typed subset. In a later analysis, HLA-associated TCR beta chains showed more clonal expansion and lower generation probabilities than non-associated chains that were equally common. Presence/absence analyses assumed roughly uniform sequencing depth across donors, an assumption that may not hold. A further reported finding was that TCR beta sequences accurately predicted the HLA-A and HLA-B alleles for most subjects in the first cohort. When HLA alleles, especially DR and DQ, strongly co-occurred, attributing TCR associations to individual alleles was difficult.

The library was built by means of the immunoSEQ multiplex PCR assay. For the multiplex PCR, a mixture combining 60 forward primers for TCR Vbeta segments and 13 reverse primers for TCR Jbeta segments was used. Amplification of the CDR3 region of rearranged TCR beta genes was performed with a multiplex PCR assay on genomic DNA. The amplified TCR beta libraries were sequenced on the Illumina HiSeq System as 87-base-pair reads. The authors processed their data as follows. In a later analysis, some 80 million unique TCR beta chains were counted across the approximately 620 repertoires, and approximately 11 million of these chains were shared by at least two donors. To remove PCR and sequencing errors, raw reads were error-corrected and collapsed into unique sequences using a nearest-neighbor algorithm that merged closely related sequences. To assign V, D and J gene segments, CDR3 sequences were aligned to IMGT reference sequences. For a sequence to be retained, a match of at least six nucleotides to both a V gene segment and a J gene segment was required. Rearrangements were called productive when the CDR3 lacked stop codons and stayed in frame with V and J; all others were non-productive. Following IMGT convention, CDR3 was defined as the stretch from the second conserved V-encoded cysteine up to the conserved J-encoded phenylalanine. Sequences without an unambiguous match to a single V gene segment were excluded from the earlier analysis of over 500 of the donors. An earlier analysis of a few hundred of the donors classified V segments as functional when productive rearrangements were above 56.7% and as segregating when the standard deviation between donors was above 5%. A statistical classification framework was developed to diagnose cytomegalovirus status using the catalog of TCR beta chain sequences. In a later analysis, TCR nucleotide sequences were compared against IMGT/GENE-DB human TR gene sequences so that V and J genes could be assigned. A later analysis assigned CDR3 sequences and most-parsimonious VDJ recombination scenarios with the TCRdist pipeline. In a later analysis, each TCR beta chain was defined by its CDR3 amino acid sequence together with its V-gene family, and reads without a unique V-gene family were excluded. As a way to deal with suspected cross-contamination and a sequencing artifact, a later analysis dropped 500 to 700 nucleotide sequences that were highly shared and had low generation probability. A later analysis calculated a clonal expansion index for each public chain from normalized within-repertoire ranks of inferred template counts. In a later analysis, generation probabilities were computed using a VDJ recombination model fitted to out-of-frame rearrangements, and the results were checked against IGoR. In a later analysis, TCR-TCR, TCR-HLA and TCR-CMV co-occurrence was scored with hypergeometric tests, and a repertoire-size bias correction was applied to TCR pairs. False discovery rates were estimated in a later analysis by permuting HLA or CMV assignments 20 times. A later analysis grouped co-occurring TCRs with DBSCAN, adding TCRdist sequence similarity when clustering within HLA-allele-positive subsets. Repertoires with fewer than 30,000 or more than 120,000 public chains were left out of co-occurrence clustering, as were about 5 repertoires with anomalous nucleotide sharing. Drawn from immuneACCESS, this table holds only the in-frame rearrangements with V and J called that TCRdb kept. Clones are partly lost; checked studies trace under half to an unresolved V gene and leave the rest unexplained. V and J calls and clone size are as listed in that table; D and trimming were resolved from the DNA. The sample contains more than 85,000 clones, around 81% of them found a single time. The ten largest account for under 2.5% of the sample.

This clonotype was obtained from a woman aged 25 to 39 in good health and CMV-seronegative. The sample was PBMCs.

The DNA is as follows: TGCGCCAGCAATGACAGGGGAAGGTATGGCTACACCTTC. Its product reads: CASNDRGRYGYTF. The sequence joins TRBV10-2 to TRBJ1-2, and 8 bases in between align with TRBD1. Germline trimming: 7 bases from V, 5 bases from J; junction bases outside gene matches: 6. The CDR3 measures 13 amino acids from cysteine to phenylalanine. The entry retains the CDR3 DNA only, 39 bases that are in frame from base 1. CDR1 and CDR2 are read off the germline V gene as WSHSY and SAAADI.